This T cell receptor beta chain stems from a study of beta chain features in type 1 diabetes. Study outcomes and limitations: Among all four CD4+ subsets, Type 1 diabetes patients had TCRB CDR3s that were moderately but significantly shorter.

V lost 0 bases and J lost 0, with 6 bases in between. The length of the CDR3 is 15 residues. Germline assignment: CDR1 LGHNA and CDR2 YNFKEQ. Points on this clone: No antigen is known for it.

Since all of the isolated RNA was reverse transcribed, expressed TCRB transcripts were what got sequenced. The average output of naive, central memory and regulatory T cell samples was around 3.5 million reads. The protocol was immunoSEQ multiplex PCR, while the TCRdb copy is restricted to in-frame clones and leaves out a portion. The profile covers hundreds of thousands of clones, with over 12% appearing a single time and approximately 0.039% taken by the ten largest. Blood was drawn once from each donor into heparinised tubes. The draws averaged about 110 mL. A sort by CD45RO/CCR7/CD25/CD127/CD95/CD27 yielded CD4+ naive, central memory, regulatory and stem cell-like memory cells.

The chain is built from TRBV4-2 and TRBJ1-3; D gene unclear. The sequenced sample was naive CD4+ T cells from blood. The clonotype comes from a man aged 18 to 30 with type 1 diabetes. The CDR3 region is CASSQDSGSGNTIYF. In DNA form, the CDR3 reads TGTGCCAGCAGCCAAGATTCAGGCTCTGGAAACACCATATATTTT.